This T cell receptor beta chain was observed in a study of blood T cell repertoires in COVID-19. Study overall: The United States, Italy and Spain provided the acute and convalescent COVID-19 samples. T cells, B-cell-depleted T cells, or PBMCs supplied cDNA or gDNA.

Per the authors' pipeline: Amplification from reference gene primers served as the basis for estimated nucleated cell counts. Profiled with immunoSEQ multiplex PCR; TCRdb holds only in-frame clones, not every one. The D gene and trimming were derived from the DNA, and the V and J assignments and clone size from that table. This sample has 250,000 to 350,000 clones, with roughly 91% found just once. The sequenced material came from peripheral blood. The origin of this receptor is a man aged 25-45 years with acute or convalescent COVID-19.

CDR3 in amino acids: CASSMRDSTDTQYF. The DNA for the CDR3 is TGTGCCAGTAGTATGAGAGATAGCACAGATACGCAGTATTTT. The rearrangement uses TRBV19 and TRBJ2-3; D ambiguous. CDR1 and CDR2 (germline): LNHDA, SQIVND (reference sequence). CDR3 size: 14 residues. V lost 3 bases, J lost 0 bases, and 7 bases lay in between.